This T cell receptor (beta chain) comes out of a study of immune characterization of retroperitoneal liposarcoma. This clonotype has just a few counts. The germline V and J ends were trimmed by 5 bases and 1 base, with 9 bases remaining between them. The CDR3 is 14 amino acids. Germline assignment: CDR1 MNHNS and CDR2 SASEGT. TCRdb redid the calling of the PCR reads with MiXCR, one entry per CDR3 protein. The sample has about 3,000 distinct CDR3 sequences; roughly 45% are singletons. Sequenced sample: tumor tissue. This sequence was found in a male donor with retroperitoneal liposarcoma. The chain employs TRBV6-1 and TRBJ1-3; the D is unclear. CDR3 bases: TGTGCCAGCAGTACCCCGCAGTCTGGAAACACCATATATTTT. Its protein product is CASSTPQSGNTIYF.